Listed below are T cell receptor beta chains from one sample, sequenced in a study of T cells in Graves' hyperthyroidism and ophthalmopathy. TCRdb used MiXCR to reprocess the multiplex PCR reads, holding one entry per CDR3 protein. The profile shows roughly 290,000 distinct CDR3 sequences, around 15% of them singletons. Sequenced sample: blood. These receptors all come from a woman aged 40 to 55 with Graves' hyperthyroidism. CDR3s include the opening cysteine and the closing phenylalanine or tryptophan. A D gene is named only where the DNA matches it firmly. Expanded clones are given a class, and other clones once, few, many or no size at all.

abundance	j_gene	d_gene	v_gene	CDR3nt	CDR3aa
many	TRBJ1-3	NA	TRBV2	TGTGCCAGCAGTCAGAGGCAGACTGGCACCATATATTTT	CASSQRQTGTIYF
many	TRBJ2-7	NA	TRBV15	TGTGCCACCAGCAAACCTTTCGGGACGGAAGAGCAGTACTTC	CATSKPFGTEEQYF
once	TRBJ2-7	NA	TRBV19	TGTGCCAGTAGTATAGAGAAAGTTGGTCCCTACGAGCAGTACTTC	CASSIEKVGPYEQYF
many	TRBJ2-7	TRBD2	TRBV19	TGTGCCAGTAGCGGGGCAACTAGCGGGACCGACGAGCAGTACTTC	CASSGATSGTDEQYF
many	TRBJ2-1	NA	TRBV11-2	TGTGCCAGCAGCTTAGTTCGGGGGGCCTCCTACAATGAGCAGTTCTTC	CASSLVRGASYNEQFF
NA	TRBJ2-5	TRBD2	TRBV7-3	TGTGCCAGCAGCCCTCATAGCGGGAGTGAGACCCAGTACTTC	CASSPHSGSETQYF
many	TRBJ1-3	NA	TRBV3-1	TGTGCCAGCAGCCTTGGGGGTGGAAACACCATATATTTT	CASSLGGGNTIYF
many	TRBJ1-5	NA	TRBV20-1	TGCAGTGCTAGAGTTAGCAATCAGCCCCAGCATTTT	CSARVSNQPQHF
many	TRBJ1-3	NA	TRBV15	TGTGCCACCAGCAGAGATCGTAGGGCGCACACCATATATTTT	CATSRDRRAHTIYF
many	TRBJ2-7	NA	TRBV7-2	TGTGCCAGCAGCTTCGCCCTAGGGGGTTACGAGCAGTACTTC	CASSFALGGYEQYF
few	TRBJ1-2	NA	TRBV19	TGTGCCAGTAGTATCAACCAGAGACTCAACTATGGCTACACCTTC	CASSINQRLNYGYTF
many	TRBJ1-1	NA	TRBV2	TGTGCCACACGTATGGAGAGTGTCAGGAACACTGAAGCTTTCTTT	CATRMESVRNTEAFF
many	TRBJ2-7	TRBD2	TRBV12-3/TRBV12-4	TGTGCCAGCAGTTTGGCTAGCGGGAGGGCCACGCAGTACTTC	CASSLASGRATQYF
many	TRBJ2-1	TRBD1	TRBV5-6	TGTGCCAGCAACTACAGGGGCTCCTACAATGAGCAGTTCTTC	CASNYRGSYNEQFF
many	TRBJ1-1	NA	TRBV3-1	TGTGCCAGCAGCCAAGACATAACGAACACTGAAGCTTTCTTT	CASSQDITNTEAFF
many	TRBJ2-7	TRBD2	TRBV7-2	TGTGCCAGCAGCTTAGGGCCTAGCGGGAATTACGAGCAGTACTTC	CASSLGPSGNYEQYF
few	TRBJ1-1	TRBD1	TRBV3-1	TGTGCCAGCAGCCACGACGGGACAGGGGTTACAGCTTTCTTT	CASSHDGTGVTAFF
many	TRBJ2-7	NA	TRBV27	TGTGCCAGCAAAAGGGCCTGGACAGACATCTCCTACGAGCAGTACTTC	CASKRAWTDISYEQYF
NA	TRBJ2-2	NA	TRBV28	TGTGCCAGCAGTTTTTTGCGGCCCGGGGAGCTGTTTTTT	CASSFLRPGELFF
many	TRBJ2-7	TRBD2	TRBV10-3	TGTGCCATCAGTGGGGAGGGGATCGAGCAGTACTTC	CAISGEGIEQYF
many	TRBJ2-1	TRBD1	TRBV6-1	TGTGCCAGCATTCCACCGGGACAGGGAAATGAGCAGTTCTTC	CASIPPGQGNEQFF
many	TRBJ2-1	TRBD2	TRBV11-2	TGTGCCAGCAGCGAAACTAGCGGGAGTTATGAGCAGTTCTTC	CASSETSGSYEQFF
many	TRBJ2-7	NA	TRBV11-1	TGTGCCAGCAGCTTAGGCTGGGCAGGGATTGGCGAGCAGTACTTC	CASSLGWAGIGEQYF
few	TRBJ2-3	NA	TRBV6-2/TRBV6-3	TGTGCCAGCAGCATGAGGGACCACATCACAGATACGCAGTATTTT	CASSMRDHITDTQYF
few	TRBJ2-1	TRBD1	TRBV20-1	TGCAGTGCACGGACAGGGAGACGGACCTACAATGAGCAGTTCTTC	CSARTGRRTYNEQFF
NA	TRBJ2-5	NA	TRBV28	TGTGCCAGCAGTACTCCAGGTATCCAGTACTTC	CASSTPGIQYF
NA	TRBJ2-7	TRBD2	TRBV25-1	TGTGCCAGCAGTCCGGGCTCCCTAGCGGGGACCTACGAGCAGTACTTC	CASSPGSLAGTYEQYF
NA	TRBJ2-7	TRBD2	TRBV5-1	TGCGCCAGCTCCCGGCGGGAGAAGCGATTGCCCTACGAGCAGTACTTC	CASSRREKRLPYEQYF
many	TRBJ2-7	TRBD2	TRBV5-1	TGCGCCAGCAGCTTGGACACAACATTTCTAGCGGGAGGGGCCTACGAGCAGTACTTC	CASSLDTTFLAGGAYEQYF
many	TRBJ1-2	NA	TRBV28	TGTGCCAGCAGTTTACTTGGGGGGTCTAACTATGGCTACACCTTC	CASSLLGGSNYGYTF
many	TRBJ2-3	TRBD2	TRBV6-1	TGTGCCAGCAGTGAAACCGGGACTAGCGGGAGCGATACGCAGTATTTT	CASSETGTSGSDTQYF
NA	TRBJ2-2	TRBD2	TRBV7-6	TGTGCCAGCAGCTTACGAGCGGGATTATACGGGGAGCTGTTTTTT	CASSLRAGLYGELFF
few	TRBJ1-6	TRBD1	TRBV5-5	TGTGCCAGCAGCTTGGGCGGGACAGCATCTCCACCCCTCCACTTT	CASSLGGTASPPLHF
few	TRBJ1-1	NA	TRBV24-1	TGTGCCACCAGTGATTTAGTGGGACGGATAGCTGGGGCTTTCTTT	CATSDLVGRIAGAFF
few	TRBJ2-7	NA	TRBV19	TGTGCCAGTAGTATAGATTTTGACTCCAACGAGCAGTACTTC	CASSIDFDSNEQYF
many	TRBJ1-5	NA	TRBV2	TGTGCCAGCAGTGCCAATCAAAAAGTCCAGCCCCAGCATTTT	CASSANQKVQPQHF
few	TRBJ2-2	NA	TRBV6-1	TGTGCCAGCAGTTTCTCTGGACAGCTGAACACCGGGGAGCTGTTTTTT	CASSFSGQLNTGELFF
NA	TRBJ2-1	NA	TRBV27	TGTGCCAGCAGCACAAGCGTGAATGAGCAGTTCTTC	CASSTSVNEQFF
many	TRBJ2-6	TRBD1	TRBV27	TGTGCCAGCAGTTCCGGACAGGCCCCTGGGGCCAACGTCCTGACTTTC	CASSSGQAPGANVLTF
many	TRBJ2-2	NA	TRBV2	TGTGCCAGCGGAGGGTTGTTCGCCGGGGAGCTGTTTTTT	CASGGLFAGELFF
many	TRBJ1-5	NA	TRBV20-1	TGCAGTGCTAGAGTTGGCAGATATCAGCCCCAGCATTTT	CSARVGRYQPQHF
many	TRBJ2-7	TRBD2	TRBV7-2	TGTGCCAGCAGCTTAGCCAGCGGGAGTGGTTACGAGCAGTACTTC	CASSLASGSGYEQYF
NA	TRBJ2-2	NA	TRBV28	TGTGCCATCGCAGCTCGCACCGGGGAGCTGTTTTTT	CAIAARTGELFF
few	TRBJ2-7	TRBD1	TRBV10-3	TGTGCCACCCGCTCTACGCCGGGACAGGGGGCTTACGAGCAGTACTTC	CATRSTPGQGAYEQYF